These T cell receptor beta chains were read from a single sample in a study of CD8 T cells in Susac syndrome. TCRdb re-derived calls from the immunoSEQ multiplex PCR reads in MiXCR, one entry per CDR3 protein. The table lists more than 100,000 distinct CDR3 sequences, 65% to 90% of them singletons. The sample consisted of CD8+ T cells from PBMCs. All receptors derive from a human donor with multiple sclerosis. Both conserved end residues are part of each CDR3. Each record gives: J gene, D gene, clone size, V gene, CDR3 protein, CDR3 DNA. The D gene is left open where the match is weak. Only part of the rows carry a size: once, few, many, or a class if the clone is expanded.

J gene: TRBJ2-7; D gene: TRBD1; clone size: .; V gene: TRBV10-3; CDR3 protein: CAIGTDFGQGNEQYF; CDR3 DNA: TGTGCCATCGGGACCGACTTTGGACAGGGAAACGAGCAGTACTTC
J gene: TRBJ2-1; D gene: .; clone size: .; V gene: TRBV9; CDR3 protein: CASSVGQSSYNEQFF; CDR3 DNA: TGTGCCAGCAGCGTAGGACAGAGCTCCTACAATGAGCAGTTCTTC
J gene: TRBJ1-4; D gene: .; clone size: few; V gene: TRBV27; CDR3 protein: CASSLSPGPVTTNEKLFF; CDR3 DNA: TGTGCCAGCAGTCTTAGTCCGGGACCGGTAACAACTAATGAAAAACTGTTTTTT
J gene: TRBJ2-6; D gene: TRBD1; clone size: .; V gene: TRBV19; CDR3 protein: CASSIPRDRGTGANVLTF; CDR3 DNA: TGTGCCAGTAGTATCCCCCGGGACAGGGGAACTGGGGCCAACGTCCTGACTTTC
J gene: TRBJ2-1; D gene: .; clone size: .; V gene: TRBV13; CDR3 protein: CASSTRGSGNNEQFF; CDR3 DNA: TGTGCCAGCAGCACTAGGGGGTCCGGAAACAATGAGCAGTTCTTC
J gene: TRBJ2-7; D gene: .; clone size: .; V gene: TRBV9; CDR3 protein: CASSVHRAGSSYEQYF; CDR3 DNA: TGTGCCAGCAGCGTGCACAGGGCTGGGAGCTCCTACGAGCAGTACTTC
J gene: TRBJ1-2; D gene: .; clone size: .; V gene: TRBV4-1; CDR3 protein: CASSQLDGSYGYTF; CDR3 DNA: TGCGCCAGCAGCCAGTTGGATGGCAGCTATGGCTACACCTTC
J gene: TRBJ1-2; D gene: .; clone size: .; V gene: TRBV19; CDR3 protein: CASRQVEGYTF; CDR3 DNA: TGTGCCAGTAGGCAGGTCGAGGGCTACACCTTC
J gene: TRBJ2-1; D gene: TRBD2; clone size: .; V gene: TRBV27; CDR3 protein: CASSYEAGGYNEQFF; CDR3 DNA: TGTGCCAGCAGTTACGAGGCGGGAGGGTACAATGAGCAGTTCTTC
J gene: TRBJ2-7; D gene: .; clone size: many; V gene: TRBV7-6; CDR3 protein: CASSLAGSYEQYF; CDR3 DNA: TGTGCCAGCAGCTTAGCCGGGAGCTACGAGCAGTACTTC
J gene: TRBJ1-1; D gene: .; clone size: .; V gene: TRBV25-1; CDR3 protein: CASSEGVLAEAFF; CDR3 DNA: TGTGCCAGCAGTGAAGGCGTGCTGGCTGAAGCTTTCTTT
J gene: TRBJ1-2; D gene: .; clone size: .; V gene: TRBV13; CDR3 protein: CASSPSEGDGYTF; CDR3 DNA: TGTGCCAGCAGCCCCAGCGAGGGAGACGGCTACACCTTC
J gene: TRBJ2-1; D gene: .; clone size: .; V gene: TRBV7-9; CDR3 protein: CASSLSPGGTDNEQFF; CDR3 DNA: TGTGCCAGCAGCTTAAGTCCAGGGGGGACCGACAATGAGCAGTTCTTC
J gene: TRBJ2-3; D gene: .; clone size: .; V gene: TRBV4-1; CDR3 protein: CASGQDSGIGADTQYF; CDR3 DNA: TGCGCCAGCGGCCAAGATTCGGGCATCGGAGCAGATACGCAGTATTTT
J gene: TRBJ1-3; D gene: TRBD1; clone size: .; V gene: TRBV20-1; CDR3 protein: CSAKQGGNGNTIYF; CDR3 DNA: TGCAGTGCCAAACAGGGGGGTAATGGAAACACCATATATTTT
J gene: TRBJ1-1; D gene: .; clone size: .; V gene: TRBV5-4; CDR3 protein: CASSLGWTANTEAFF; CDR3 DNA: TGTGCCAGCAGCTTGGGATGGACAGCGAACACTGAAGCTTTCTTT